This is a list of T cell receptor beta chains from one sample in a study of blood T cell repertoires in COVID-19. Sequencing was performed with immunoSEQ multiplex PCR; in TCRdb, only in-frame clones are kept and a portion is missing. The sample records about 130,000 clones, 60% to 80% being singletons. Input material: peripheral blood. The receptors derive from a woman in her sixties or seventies with acute or convalescent COVID-19. Each CDR3 is given with its conserved first and last residue. D genes are given only for firm matches. The listing skips clone size in some rows; elsewhere it reads once, few, many or a size class.

>.|TRBV19|TRBD2|TRBJ2-2
CASSIEAGGSANTGELFF
TGTGCCAGTAGTATAGAAGCGGGGGGAAGCGCGAACACCGGGGAGCTGTTTTTT
>.|TRBV5-1|TRBD1|TRBJ1-1
CASNRGTEAFF
TGCGCCAGCAACAGGGGGACTGAAGCTTTCTTT
>.|TRBV25-1|.|TRBJ2-2
CASRVDSNTGELFF
TGTGCCAGCAGGGTGGACTCGAACACCGGGGAGCTGTTTTTT
>.|TRBV18|TRBD1|TRBJ1-5
CASSDGQAENQPQHF
TGTGCCAGCTCAGACGGACAGGCGGAAAATCAGCCCCAGCATTTT
>once|TRBV7-8|TRBD2|TRBJ2-7
CASSYRTSGEQYF
TGTGCCAGCAGCTACCGGACTAGCGGGGAGCAGTACTTC
>.|TRBV7-8|TRBD1|TRBJ2-2
CASSLGQGSGTGELFF
TGTGCCAGCAGCTTGGGACAGGGGTCTGGCACCGGGGAGCTGTTTTTT
>many|TRBV4-2|TRBD1|TRBJ1-4
CASSLNTGTGGEKLFF
TGTGCCAGCAGCTTGAACACCGGGACAGGCGGGGAAAAACTGTTTTTT
>.|TRBV5-1|.|TRBJ2-3
CASSLGGLRGTDTQYF
TGCGCCAGCAGCTTGGGGGGTCTTCGCGGGACAGATACGCAGTATTTT
>few|TRBV4-3|.|TRBJ1-2
CASSQVHRQSYGYTF
TGCGCCAGCAGCCAAGTTCACAGACAGAGCTATGGCTACACCTTC
>.|TRBV5-3|.|TRBJ1-2
CARRDSGAGGYTF
TGTGCCAGAAGAGATTCAGGGGCGGGTGGCTACACCTTC
>.|TRBV28|.|TRBJ1-1
CASSLGGAQSSTEAFF
TGTGCCAGCAGTTTAGGGGGGGCCCAAAGCAGCACTGAAGCTTTCTTT
>few|TRBV23-1|TRBD2|TRBJ2-1
CASSQSCGRTRPSSYNEQFF
TGCGCCAGCAGTCAATCGTGCGGGAGGACTAGACCGAGCTCCTACAATGAGCAGTTCTTC
>.|TRBV10-3|TRBD1|TRBJ1-5
CAISGDSSNQPQHF
TGTGCCATCAGTGGGGACAGCAGCAATCAGCCCCAGCATTTT
>.|TRBV28|.|TRBJ1-2
CASSFTGQRGYTF
TGTGCCAGCAGTTTCACAGGGCAACGGGGCTACACCTTC
>.|TRBV5-1|TRBD1|TRBJ2-3
CASSTTGLSTDTQYF
TGCGCCAGCAGCACGACAGGGTTGAGCACAGATACGCAGTATTTT
>.|TRBV3-1/TRBV3-2|TRBD1|TRBJ2-2
CASSSQGASANTGELFF
TGTGCCAGCAGCAGTCAGGGGGCTTCAGCGAACACCGGGGAGCTGTTTTTT
>.|TRBV1|.|TRBJ1-5
CTSSQDYRGWQPQHF
TGCACCAGCAGCCAAGATTACCGGGGATGGCAGCCCCAGCATTTT